This TCR beta chain was recovered during a study of blood T cell repertoires in COVID-19. About the study: The United States, Italy and Spain supplied acute and convalescent COVID-19 samples. Sources were T cells, B-cell-depleted T cells, or PBMCs; the material itself was cDNA or gDNA.

The CDR3 length is 15 residues. CDR1 and CDR2 (germline): MNHEY, SMNVEV (reference sequence). Trimming cost V 0 bases and J 3 bases, with 10 bases left between them. Original methodology: Counts of nucleated cells, estimated from reference gene primer amplification, were obtained. The method was immunoSEQ multiplex PCR; TCRdb's version includes in-frame clones alone and lacks a portion of them. V and J calls plus clone size are reproduced from that table; the DNA served to infer D and trimming. The sample shows 250,000 to 300,000 clones, about 73% of them seen only once. The clonotype was recovered from a woman over 75 with acute or convalescent COVID-19. The sample taken for sequencing was peripheral blood. J is TRBJ2-3 and V is TRBV27; no firm D call. The CDR3 loop reads CASSLSPFRTDTQYF. For the CDR3, the DNA is TGTGCCAGCAGTTTATCTCCCTTCAGGACAGATACGCAGTATTTT.